This T cell receptor (beta chain) was captured by sequencing in a study of radiation and T cells in renal cell carcinoma. About the study: Nephrectomy followed 15 Gy stereotactic body radiation by 4 weeks.

Germline CDR1 and CDR2: SGHTA and FQGNSA. This CDR3 has 13 amino acids. V lost 5 bases to trimming and J lost 7 bases; unmatched junction nucleotides: 6. Time point given: blood 2 weeks post-SBRT. Indicated treatment: 15 Gy SBRT to primary tumor, nephrectomy 4 weeks later. Profiled with immunoSEQ multiplex PCR; TCRdb holds only in-frame clones, not every one. The sample contains some 76,000 clones, roughly 82% of which appear only once. This chain joins TRBV7-2 and TRBJ1-1, with TRBD1 matching 8 bases. Here the sequenced sample was blood, taken from a patient whose treatment included radiotherapy and nephrectomy. The sequence was collected from a man aged 60-69 years with renal cell carcinoma. The CDR3 DNA is TGTGCCAGCAGCGCCGGACAGGGCTTTGAAGCTTTCTTT. Translated, it gives CASSAGQGFEAFF. Based on the CDR3 plus reference TRBV7-2 and TRBJ1-1, the full variable domain is GAGVSQSPSNKVTEKGKDVELRCDPISGHTALYWYRQSLGQGLEFLIYFQGNSAPDKSGLPSDRFSAERTGGSVSTLTIQRTQQEDSAVYLCASSAGQGFEAFFGQGTRLTVV.